The 25 T cell receptor beta chains below were found in one sample sequenced in a study of CD39 and CD103 CD8 tumor-infiltrating T cells. Using immunoSEQ multiplex PCR, the repertoire was profiled, and TCRdb retains in-frame clones only, with some absent. The sample carries roughly 1,600 clones, around 73% recorded once. The sequenced sample consisted of CD39- CD103- CD8+ T cells sorted from the tumor. Described subset: CD103-CD39- double-negative CD45RA- CD8 T cells. The receptors stem from a human donor with head and neck squamous cell carcinoma.

The chain is built from TRBV7-9 and TRBJ1-3, with D perhaps TRBD1 (5 bases). CDR3 size: 16 residues. The V end was cut by 7 bases, the J end by 3 bases, with 19 bases between. The germline V gene encodes CDR1 SEHNR and CDR2 FQNEAQ (reference sequence). CDR3 sequence: CASIPAGGTVGNTIYF. The CDR3 bases are TGTGCCAGCATCCCTGCCGGGGGGACGGTTGGAAACACCATATATTTT.

The rearrangement joins TRBV10-2 to TRBJ2-7; a possible D gene is TRBD1 (5 bases). V lost 0 bases and J lost 7, with 13 bases in between. The CDR3 is made up of 14 amino acids. Germline lookup yields CDR1 WSHSY and CDR2 SAAADI. This CDR3 is CASSESSRVREQYF. DNA for the CDR3: TGCGCCAGCAGTGAGTCGAGCAGGGTCAGGGAGCAGTACTTC.

V and J are TRBV28 and TRBJ1-3, with D possibly TRBD1 on 6 matching bases. This CDR3 region has 17 residues. Trimming pared 7 bases from V and 3 bases from J, leaving 22 bases between. The germline V gene has CDR1 MDHEN and CDR2 SYDVKM. The CDR3 region has the DNA TGTGCCAGCATTTATTCAGGAGGACAGTTACGTGGAAACACCATATATTTT. It is translated as CASIYSGGQLRGNTIYF.

The CDR3, as DNA: TGTGCCAGCGCCCTAGGGACTAGGGGTGGCAATGAGCAGTTCTTC. This translates into CASALGTRGGNEQFF. The chain recombines TRBV27 with TRBJ2-1; 8 bases match TRBD2. The CDR3 totals 15 residues. The ends lost 8 bases at V and 6 bases at J; junction bases unmatched: 12. Germline V gene lookup returns CDR1 MNHEY and CDR2 SMNVEV (reference sequence).

The chain joins TRBV2 to TRBJ2-5; possibly TRBD2 for D (6 bases). This CDR3 comprises 11 residues. The germline V gene has CDR1 SNHLY and CDR2 FYNNEI. V was pared by 3 bases and J by 10 bases, with 9 bases between. The CDR3 DNA follows: TGTGCCAGCAGTGAGGGGGGAGACCAGTACTTC. It is translated as CASSEGGDQYF.

V and J are TRBV27 and TRBJ2-5, with unresolved D. This CDR3 contains 13 residues. V was shortened by 3 bases and J by 2 bases, with 7 bases between the two germline ends. CDR1 is MNHEY and CDR2 is SMNVEV in the germline V gene (reference sequence). CDR3 DNA: TGTGCCAGCAGTTTCGCGGATCAAGAGACCCAGTACTTC. The encoded protein is CASSFADQETQYF.

This chain joins TRBV27 and TRBJ2-6; D is ambiguous. V was shortened by 6 bases and J by 0 bases, with 9 bases between the two germline ends. Germline CDR1 and CDR2: MNHEY and SMNVEV (reference sequence). The CDR3 length is 15 residues. The CDR3 protein is CASSFHSSGANVLTF. DNA of the CDR3: TGTGCCAGCAGCTTTCATAGCTCTGGGGCCAACGTCCTGACTTTC.

A few counts support this clone. This rearrangement joins TRBV5-4 to TRBJ1-2, with D possibly TRBD1 on 6 matching bases. CDR1 SGHNT and CDR2 YYREEE come from the germline V gene (reference sequence). CDR3 length: 13 residues. Trimming took off 2 bases at V and 4 bases at J, with 9 bases between the two ends. The DNA of the CDR3 is TGTGCCAGCAGCTTTGGGACACCCTATGGCTACACCTTC. The encoded protein is CASSFGTPYGYTF.

The V gene is TRBV30, the J gene TRBJ2-7, with D unresolved. Germline V gives CDR1 GTSNPN, CDR2 SVGIG (reference sequence). With 0 bases removed from V and 5 bases from J, the gap between germline ends came to 8 bases. The CDR3 has 12 amino acids. The DNA of the CDR3 is TGTGCCTGGAGTGTAGGCAGGAACGAGCAGTACTTC. Translating gives CAWSVGRNEQYF. Together with reference TRBV30 and TRBJ2-7, the CDR3 gives the full variable domain: SQTIHQWPATLVQPVGSPLSLECTVEGTSNPNLYWYRQAAGRGLQLLFYSVGIGQISSEVPQNLSASRPQDRQFILSSKKLLLSDSGFYLCAWSVGRNEQYFGPGTRLTVT.

This clone was seen a few times. The V gene is TRBV30, the J gene TRBJ1-1, with a possible D match to TRBD1 (5 bases). The CDR3 is made up of 12 amino acids. Per germline, CDR1 GTSNPN and CDR2 SVGIG (reference sequence). V gave up 8 bases and J gave up 6 bases, with 16 bases separating them. The CDR3 region has the DNA TGTGCCGGGGGGGGAGGCCCAGCTGAAGCTTTCTTT. Residues: CAGGGGPAEAFF.

This clone was detected once. This rearrangement joins TRBV2 to TRBJ2-2; tentative D call: TRBD1 (5 bases). This CDR3 region has 16 residues. Trimming stripped 7 bases from V and 0 bases from J, with 15 bases between. The germline V gene encodes CDR1 SNHLY and CDR2 FYNNEI. The CDR3 spells CASIPKGRANTGELFF. The CDR3 DNA sequence: TGTGCCAGCATCCCGAAGGGCAGGGCGAACACCGGGGAGCTGTTTTTT. Full variable domain (rest looked up from reference TRBV2 and TRBJ2-2): EPEVTQTPSHQVTQMGQEVILRCVPISNHLYFYWYRQILGQKVEFLVSFYNNEISEKSEIFDDQFSVERPDGSNFTLKIRSTKLEDSAMYFCASIPKGRANTGELFFGEGSRLTVL.

This clone was seen only a few times. The chain has TRBV9 and TRBJ2-1, with 10 bases aligning to TRBD2. The CDR3 length is 15 residues. Per germline, CDR1 SGDLS and CDR2 YYNGEE. V shed 3 bases, J shed 6 bases, and the junction held 6 bases outside the gene matches. CDR3 nucleotides: TGTGCCAGCAGCGCAAGCGGGAGGGCAGGCAATGAGCAGTTCTTC. Amino acid sequence: CASSASGRAGNEQFF.

V is TRBV6-5 and J is TRBJ1-2; no clear D gene. The CDR3 length is 14 residues. Deletions cut 5 bases from V and 4 bases from J, with 14 bases between. In germline, CDR1 is MNHEY, CDR2 SVGAGI. The CDR3 DNA follows: TGTGCCAGCAGTCCGGCCAGTCCGATCTATGGCTACACCTTC. Translated: CASSPASPIYGYTF.

The chain combines TRBV11-2 with TRBJ2-5; TRBD1 aligns across 7 bases. Germline V lookup: CDR1 SGHAT, CDR2 FQNNGV. V lost 5 bases to trimming and J lost 2 bases; unmatched junction nucleotides: 2. This CDR3 contains 13 residues. The DNA of the CDR3 is TGTGCCAGCAGCCGACAGGGTCAAGAGACCCAGTACTTC. As protein: CASSRQGQETQYF.

The chain combines TRBV19 with TRBJ1-1; 8 bases align to TRBD1. V was clipped by 2 bases and J by 1 base; unmatched bases: 3. This CDR3 contains 15 residues. Germline V gives CDR1 LNHDA, CDR2 SQIVND (reference sequence). CDR3 DNA: TGTGCCAGTAGTATAATGACAGGGGCGAACACTGAAGCTTTCTTT. Protein product: CASSIMTGANTEAFF.

This rearrangement joins TRBV6-6 to TRBJ2-7; 7 bases agree with TRBD1. Germline V CDR1 and CDR2: MNHNY, SVGAGI (reference sequence). Trimming took 0 bases from V and 2 from J; bases not matched to a gene: 1. The CDR3 extends over 14 amino acids. The CDR3 sequence: CASSYSGTAYEQYF. The DNA of the CDR3 is TGTGCCAGCAGTTACTCGGGGACAGCCTACGAGCAGTACTTC.

This clone was recorded a few times. The J gene is TRBJ1-5, the V gene TRBV5-5; no firm D call. CDR3 length: 15 residues. V lost 4 bases, J lost 1 base, and 12 bases lay in between. The germline gives CDR1 SGHKS, CDR2 YYEKEE (reference sequence). CDR3 sequence (DNA): TGTGCCAGCAGCGGGCCCCCCCACAGCAATCAGCCCCAGCATTTT. As protein: CASSGPPHSNQPQHF. Full variable domain (outside the CDR3, taken from reference TRBV5-5 and TRBJ1-5): DAGVTQSPTHLIKTRGQQVTLRCSPISGHKSVSWYQQVLGQGPQFIFQYYEKEERGRGNFPDRFSARQFPNYSSELNVNALLLGDSALYLCASSGPPHSNQPQHFGDGTRLSIL.

This clone has a handful of counts. The chain employs TRBV7-9 and TRBJ2-1; the match to TRBD2 covers 14 bases. With 7 bases clipped from V and 8 bases from J, the junction kept 7 bases outside the gene matches. The CDR3 totals 15 residues. Germline assignment: CDR1 SEHNR and CDR2 FQNEAQ (reference sequence). The CDR3 here is CASTRTSGGNYEQFF. The CDR3 DNA reads TGTGCCAGCACTAGGACTAGCGGGGGGAATTATGAGCAGTTCTTC. Based on the CDR3 plus reference TRBV7-9 and TRBJ2-1, the full variable domain is DTGVSQNPRHKITKRGQNVTFRCDPISEHNRLYWYRQTLGQGPEFLTYFQNEAQLEKSRLLSDRFSAERPKGSFSTLEIQRTEQGDSAMYLCASTRTSGGNYEQFFGPGTRLTVL.

The genes are TRBV7-3 and TRBJ1-1; weak D call: TRBD1 (6 bases). V lost 4 bases and J lost 3, with 12 bases in between. The CDR3 contains 14 residues. Germline V CDR1 and CDR2: SGHTA, FQGTGA. CDR3: CASSSETGDTEAFF. CDR3 DNA: TGTGCCAGCAGCTCGGAGACAGGCGACACTGAAGCTTTCTTT.

The J gene is TRBJ2-5, the V gene TRBV5-5; D is uncertain. TRBJ2-7 matches the DNA end more closely, so the J call is doubtful. Germline assignment: CDR1 SGHKS and CDR2 YYEKEE (reference sequence). This CDR3 has 15 residues. In DNA form, the CDR3 reads TGTGCCAGCAGTTACGCCGCGACATCGACCTACGAGCAGTACTTC. Translation: CASSYAATSTYEQYF.

The V and J genes are TRBV5-1 and TRBJ1-2; D call uncertain. The germline V gene encodes CDR1 SGHRS and CDR2 YFSETQ. CDR3 size: 13 residues. Trimming shortened V by 4 bases and J by 8 bases, and 15 bases separated the two germline ends. The CDR3 is CASSPSFAWGYTF. DNA for the CDR3: TGCGCCAGCAGCCCCTCCTTCGCCTGGGGCTACACCTTC. The full variable domain, completed using reference TRBV5-1 and TRBJ1-2, is KAGVTQTPRYLIKTRGQQVTLSCSPISGHRSVSWYQQTPGQGLQFLFEYFSETQRNKGNFPGRFSGRQFSNSRSEMNVSTLELGDSALYLCASSPSFAWGYTFGSGTRLTVV.

The V gene is TRBV5-6, the J gene TRBJ2-1; D possibly corresponds to TRBD2 (7 bases). V was clipped by 9 bases and J by 5 bases, with 18 bases between them. From germline, CDR1 is SGHDT and CDR2 YYEEEE. The length of the CDR3 is 14 residues. This CDR3 is CATKKGGYHNEQFF. As DNA, the CDR3 is TGTGCCACCAAGAAGGGGGGGTACCACAATGAGCAGTTCTTC.

The chain employs TRBV7-9 and TRBJ1-2, with 7 bases lining up with TRBD1. Per germline, CDR1 SEHNR and CDR2 FQNEAQ (reference sequence). V lost 5 bases, J lost 4 bases, and 10 bases stayed unmatched. CDR3 length: 15 residues. CDR3 region: CASSPSSDRAYGYTF. CDR3 bases: TGTGCCAGCAGCCCCAGCTCCGACAGGGCCTATGGCTACACCTTC.

This sequence joins TRBV28 and TRBJ1-4; D not resolved. Trimming removed 6 bases at V and 8 bases at J, with 22 bases between. This CDR3 is 16 amino acids long. Germline V gene data show CDR1 as MDHEN and CDR2 as SYDVKM. CDR3 bases: TGTGCCAGCAGCAAGAACCCAAGGGCACGTTTAGAAAAACTGTTTTTT. Translation gives CASSKNPRARLEKLFF.

This clone was seen a handful of times. The CDR3 nucleotides are TGTGCCAGCAGTCCCCGCGGGGCCTACGAGCAGTACTTC. This codes for CASSPRGAYEQYF. This chain links TRBV28 with TRBJ2-7; perhaps TRBD2 as D (6 bases). Per the germline V gene, CDR1 is MDHEN and CDR2 is SYDVKM. V lost 5 bases, J lost 2 bases, and 10 bases lay in between. This CDR3 contains 13 residues. The full variable domain, its missing parts supplied by reference TRBV28 and TRBJ2-7, is DVKVTQSSRYLVKRTGEKVFLECVQDMDHENMFWYRQDPGLGLRLIYFSYDVKMKEKGDIPEGYSVSREKKERFSLILESASTNQTSMYLCASSPRGAYEQYFGPGTRLTVT.